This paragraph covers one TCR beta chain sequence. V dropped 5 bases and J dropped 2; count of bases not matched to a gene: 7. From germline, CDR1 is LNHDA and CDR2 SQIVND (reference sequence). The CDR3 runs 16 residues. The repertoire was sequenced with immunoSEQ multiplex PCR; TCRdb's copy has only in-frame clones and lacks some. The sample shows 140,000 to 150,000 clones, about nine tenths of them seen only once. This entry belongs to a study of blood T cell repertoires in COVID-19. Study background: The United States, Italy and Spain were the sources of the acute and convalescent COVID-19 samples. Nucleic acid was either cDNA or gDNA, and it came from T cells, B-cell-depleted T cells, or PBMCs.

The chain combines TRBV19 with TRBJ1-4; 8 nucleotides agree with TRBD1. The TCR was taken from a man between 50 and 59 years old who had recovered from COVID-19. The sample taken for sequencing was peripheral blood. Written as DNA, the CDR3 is TGTGCCAGTAGTGAACCTTCAGGGGGCACTAATGAAAAACTGTTTTTT. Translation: CASSEPSGGTNEKLFF.